This T cell receptor (beta chain) was captured by sequencing in a study of response to subunit inactivated influenza vaccine. MiXCR was run by TCRdb on the RT-PCR reads, yielding one entry per CDR3 protein. The sample shows roughly 550,000 distinct CDR3 sequences, approximately 20% of them seen only once. Germline lookup yields CDR1 MNHEY and CDR2 SVGEGT. The CDR3 runs 14 residues. After removal of 6 bases from V and 2 bases from J, the junction contained 2 bases not matched to a gene. This clonotype was counted many times. These data also featured in a second study, about T cells expressing NK-cell markers. That report adds: TCR beta cDNA was made by 5'RACE template switching with UMIs.

The sequence was obtained from a man over 45 who received an inactivated influenza vaccine. The chain has TRBV6-2 or TRBV6-3 and TRBJ2-5, with 11 positions matching TRBD2. This specimen was CD4+ T cells sorted from PBMCs, taken 11 to 12 days after vaccination. CDR3 nucleotide sequence: TGTGCCAGCAGAAGACTAGCGGGACAAGAGACCCAGTACTTC. It is translated as CASRRLAGQETQYF.